Each of the 5 T cell receptor beta chains below was sequenced from the same sample in a study of shared clonotypes between healthy human individuals. Repertoires were generated with immunoSEQ multiplex PCR, while TCRdb's copy carries only in-frame clones and drops some. The sample shows approximately 320,000 clones, roughly 84% of them seen only once. Sequencing used memory CD8+ T cells sorted from blood. Subset indicated: CD45RO+ cells pooled with CCR7-negative TemRA cells. These receptors were taken from a man younger than 30 in good health.

The CDR3 nucleotides read TGTGCCATCAGTGAGAGGGCCCACACCAGCTCCTATAATTCACCCCTCCACTTT. Protein product: CAISERAHTSSYNSPLHF. The chain joins TRBV10-3 to TRBJ1-6, with no clear D. This CDR3 is built from 18 residues. CDR1 is ENHRY and CDR2 is SYGVKD in the germline V gene. V was cut by 2 bases and J by 0 bases, with 14 bases left in between.

The CDR3 DNA reads TGTGCCAGCAGCTTAGGGGGCGATGAGCAGTTCTTC. Encoded protein: CASSLGGDEQFF. The gene calls are TRBV11-2 and TRBJ2-1; weak D call: TRBD1 (5 bases). The V gene's germline CDR1 is SGHAT and CDR2 FQNNGV. V was cut by 1 base and J by 8 bases, with 6 bases left in between. The CDR3 totals 12 residues.

The genes are TRBV7-9 and TRBJ2-7; tentatively, D is TRBD1 (5 bases). The CDR3 loop spans 15 amino acids. Germline values: CDR1 SEHNR, CDR2 FQNEAQ (reference sequence). The V and J ends lost 5 bases and 5 bases respectively, with 19 bases between them. CDR3 residues: CASSTAPQGTHEQYF. The CDR3 nucleotides are TGTGCCAGCAGCACAGCGCCGCAGGGTACCCACGAGCAGTACTTC.

This clone was seen a single time. The CDR3 sequence: CASSLGLAVYEQYF. CDR3 nucleotide sequence: TGTGCCAGCAGCTTGGGACTAGCGGTCTACGAGCAGTACTTC. The chain employs TRBV5-6 and TRBJ2-7; 9 bases map to TRBD2. Germline V gene data show CDR1 as SGHDT and CDR2 as YYEEEE. V dropped 0 bases and J dropped 3; count of bases not matched to a gene: 1. The CDR3 is made up of 14 amino acids.

This clone was detected many times. The chain employs TRBV30 and TRBJ1-2; D possibly corresponds to TRBD1 (5 bases). V dropped 0 bases and J dropped 5 bases, with 10 bases sitting between them. This CDR3 has 13 residues. Germline CDR1 GTSNPN, CDR2 SVGIG (reference sequence). The DNA for the CDR3 is TGTGCCTGGAGTGTAGACAGTGATTATGGCTACACCTTC. It specifies CAWSVDSDYGYTF.